This TCR beta chain was identified during a study of early T cells in non-severe SARS-CoV-2 infection. Across the study: With bulk RNA from unsorted whole blood as input, sequencing yielded unpaired chains.

As part of library construction, unique molecular identifiers were attached to individual cDNA molecules. TCRdb re-called the 5' RACE reads with MiXCR, one entry per CDR3 protein. Among under 75,000 distinct CDR3 sequences listed, roughly an eighth were seen once. This clonotype was counted only a few times. Antigen unknown. The study, taken as a whole, reports: VDJdb matches were skewed toward anti-spike CD8 T cell responses.

Trimming took 0 bases from V and 0 from J, leaving 11 bases between them. CDR3 length: 16 residues. CDR1 is MNHEY, CDR2 SMNVEV, per germline (reference sequence). The sample comprised whole blood. The chain carries TRBV27 and TRBJ1-2; D ambiguous. The source of this sequence is an adult who was a healthcare worker with PCR-confirmed SARS-CoV-2 infection or an uninfected control (not recorded which). The CDR3 DNA reads as TGTGCCAGCAGTTTATCGAGACGGGATCCTAACTATGGCTACACCTTC. This encodes CASSLSRRDPNYGYTF.